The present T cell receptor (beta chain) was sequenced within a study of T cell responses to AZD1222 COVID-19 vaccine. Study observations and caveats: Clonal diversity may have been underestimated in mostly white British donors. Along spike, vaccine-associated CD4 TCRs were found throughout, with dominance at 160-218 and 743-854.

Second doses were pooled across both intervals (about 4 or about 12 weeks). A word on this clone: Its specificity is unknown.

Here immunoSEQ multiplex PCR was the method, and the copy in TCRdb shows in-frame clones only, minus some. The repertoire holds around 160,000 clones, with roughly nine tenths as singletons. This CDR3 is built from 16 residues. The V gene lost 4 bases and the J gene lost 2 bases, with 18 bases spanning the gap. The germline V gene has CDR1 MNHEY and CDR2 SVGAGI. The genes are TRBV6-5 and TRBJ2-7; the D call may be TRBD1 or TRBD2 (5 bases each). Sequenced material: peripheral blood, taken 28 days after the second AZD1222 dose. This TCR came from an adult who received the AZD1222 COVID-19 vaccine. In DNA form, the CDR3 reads TGTGCCAGCAGTTCCCAGACAACAGGACTTGCCTACGAGCAGTACTTC. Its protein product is CASSSQTTGLAYEQYF.